One and the same sample provided the 20 T cell receptor beta chains below, sequenced in a study of blood T cell repertoires in COVID-19. TCRdb keeps only in-frame clones here, not all; method: immunoSEQ multiplex PCR. The sample includes about 200,000 clones, approximately 86% of them seen just once. The sequenced material came from peripheral blood. The source is a man in his sixties with acute or convalescent COVID-19.

The chain is built from TRBV6-5 and TRBJ1-2; D may be TRBD1 (5 bases). The V end lost 0 bases, the J end lost 4 bases, and 9 bases lay between the germline ends. CDR3 length equals 14 residues. Per the germline V gene, CDR1 is MNHEY and CDR2 is SVGAGI. The CDR3 DNA reads as TGTGCCAGCAGTTACTCGGGGCAGGGCTATGGCTACACCTTC. Its translation is CASSYSGQGYGYTF.

The chain links TRBV10-3 to TRBJ1-3; 9 bases fit TRBD1. CDR1 ENHRY and CDR2 SYGVKD come from the germline V gene. This CDR3 is 18 amino acids long. V lost 3 bases, J lost 2 bases, and 11 bases stayed unmatched. The CDR3 sequence is CAISELSGQGLAGNTIYF. CDR3 nucleotide sequence: TGTGCCATCAGTGAACTTTCGGGACAGGGCTTAGCTGGAAACACCATATATTTT.

J is TRBJ1-2 and V is TRBV5-4, with D uncertain. The germline V and J ends were trimmed by 4 bases and 10 bases, with 11 bases remaining between them. Germline V gene sequence: CDR1 SGHNT, CDR2 YYREEE (reference sequence). The CDR3 has 11 amino acids. The CDR3 here is CASSVGRLYTF. DNA for the CDR3: TGTGCCAGCAGCGTGGGGAGACTCTACACCTTC.

V gene TRBV9 combines with J gene TRBJ1-4; D remains unclear. V was pared by 4 bases and J by 3 bases, with 13 bases between. Germline V gene data show CDR1 as SGDLS and CDR2 as YYNGEE. This CDR3 is built from 15 residues. In nucleotides, the CDR3 is TGTGCCAGCAGCACTCACCCCGCGGCTAATGAAAAACTGTTTTTT. Translating gives CASSTHPAANEKLFF.

This rearrangement joins TRBV2 to TRBJ1-6, with D hard to call. CDR1 is SNHLY and CDR2 is FYNNEI in the germline V gene. The CDR3 length is 12 residues. V was trimmed by 0 bases and J by 10 bases, leaving 4 bases between them. The CDR3 spells CASSEARSPLHF. CDR3 nucleotides: TGTGCCAGCAGTGAAGCGCGGTCACCCCTCCACTTT.

This chain joins TRBV14 and TRBJ2-1; 11 positions agree with TRBD2. The CDR3 is 15 amino acids. Germline CDR1 reads SGHDN; CDR2 reads FVKESK. With 4 bases clipped from V and 4 bases from J, the junction kept 3 bases outside the gene matches. The CDR3 DNA is TGTGCCAGCAGCCCCCGGACTAGCGGGTACAATGAGCAGTTCTTC. This gives the protein CASSPRTSGYNEQFF.

This clone showed up just a few times. This chain joins TRBV29-1 and TRBJ1-1; 11 positions match TRBD1. Germline V lookup: CDR1 SQVTM, CDR2 ANQGSEA. Trimming cost V 4 bases and J 4 bases; bases outside gene matches: 5. The length of the CDR3 is 14 residues. The CDR3 loop reads CSVAWGTGGTEAFF. CDR3 in DNA: TGCAGCGTTGCGTGGGGGACAGGGGGCACTGAAGCTTTCTTT.

This chain joins TRBV4-1 and TRBJ2-5, with a possible D match to TRBD1 (6 bases). CDR1 MGHRA and CDR2 YSYEKL come from the germline V gene. V lost 3 bases and J lost 5, with 25 bases in between. The CDR3 spans 18 residues. This chain's CDR3 is CASSHELIQGLSWETQYF. In nucleotides, the CDR3 is TGCGCCAGCAGCCACGAATTAATACAGGGCCTCTCCTGGGAGACCCAGTACTTC.

Written as DNA, the CDR3 is TGTGCCAGCAGCTCAGGGACAGTGCTCACTGAAGCTTTCTTT. Residues: CASSSGTVLTEAFF. This chain connects TRBV7-8 to TRBJ1-1; 7 bases line up with TRBD1. The junction had 6 bases not matched to a gene; V was cut back by 4 bases and J by 4 bases. The germline V gene encodes CDR1 SGHVS and CDR2 FQNEAQ. The CDR3 totals 14 residues.

This clone was picked up one time. The J gene is TRBJ2-3, the V gene TRBV27, with D possibly being TRBD2 (6 bases). From germline, CDR1 is MNHEY and CDR2 SMNVEV (reference sequence). Trimming took off 4 bases at V and 7 bases at J, with 24 bases between the two ends. CDR3 length equals 17 residues. CDR3 protein: CASSSPSRAGLRYTQYF. The DNA of the CDR3 is TGTGCCAGCAGTTCCCCTTCCAGGGCGGGGTTGAGATATACGCAGTATTTT.

The rearrangement links TRBV7-9 to TRBJ2-5; possibly TRBD2 for D (6 bases). Germline lookup yields CDR1 SEHNR and CDR2 FQNEAQ (reference sequence). Trimming took 5 bases from V and 1 from J, leaving 17 bases between them. The CDR3 totals 16 residues. DNA for the CDR3: TGTGCCAGCAGCCCAGCAGGGCGGGGATCCCAAGAGACCCAGTACTTC. It encodes CASSPAGRGSQETQYF.

This chain connects TRBV29-1 to TRBJ1-1; 8 bases fit TRBD1. CDR3 size: 15 residues. Germline CDR1 reads SQVTM; CDR2 reads ANQGSEA. The V and J ends lost 6 bases and 4 bases, in that order; junction bases with no gene match: 13. This CDR3 is CSVKQGDERGTEAFF. In DNA, the CDR3 is TGCAGCGTGAAACAGGGGGATGAGAGGGGCACTGAAGCTTTCTTT.

The sample holds a few counts of this clone. The gene calls are TRBV12-5 and TRBJ1-6; 9 nucleotides align to TRBD1. The CDR3 has 14 residues. Germline loops: CDR1 LGHNT, CDR2 FRNRAP. The J segment lost 10 bases and the V segment lost 1 base, leaving 2 bases of the junction unmatched. The DNA of the CDR3 is TGTGCTAGTGGTTTGGACACAGGGGGCTCACCCCTCCACTTT. Translated, it gives CASGLDTGGSPLHF.

The V and J genes are TRBV6-5 and TRBJ1-4, with a tentative D call TRBD1 (6 bases). The CDR3 has 15 amino acids. V was pared by 6 bases and J by 5 bases, with 16 bases between. Germline V gene data show CDR1 as MNHEY and CDR2 as SVGAGI. This chain's CDR3 is CASSSLGATNEKLFF. Written as DNA, the CDR3 is TGTGCCAGCAGCTCATTGGGGGCGACAAATGAAAAACTGTTTTTT.

The chain links TRBV18 to TRBJ2-7; D might be TRBD2 (5 bases). V was shortened by 3 bases and J by 6 bases, with 15 bases between the two germline ends. Germline V gene lookup returns CDR1 KGHSH and CDR2 LQKENI. This CDR3 contains 14 residues. The CDR3 protein is CASSPGPIAGEQYF. Here the CDR3 DNA reads TGTGCCAGCTCACCTGGCCCTATCGCGGGCGAGCAGTACTTC.

The chain carries TRBV6-5 and TRBJ2-1, with TRBD1 matching over 8 bases. Germline V gene data show CDR1 as MNHEY and CDR2 as SVGAGI. This CDR3 is 14 amino acids long. Losses at the gene ends were 5 bases for V and 4 bases for J; bases not matched to a gene: 4. The CDR3 nucleotides are TGTGCCAGCAGTAACGGACAGGGATACAATGAGCAGTTCTTC. It codes for CASSNGQGYNEQFF.

J is TRBJ2-7 and V is TRBV2; 8 bases are shared with TRBD1. The V gene end was trimmed by 6 bases and the J gene end by 4 bases; junction bases not matched to a gene: 2. Per the germline V gene, CDR1 is SNHLY and CDR2 is FYNNEI. The CDR3 consists of 12 residues. CDR3 sequence: CASRGDRYEQYF. The CDR3 bases are TGTGCCAGCAGGGGGGACAGGTACGAGCAGTACTTC.

V and J are TRBV28 and TRBJ2-2; 12 bases agree with TRBD1. Germline-derived CDR1 and CDR2 are MDHEN and SYDVKM. Trimming at V came to 2 bases and at J to 7 bases, leaving 2 bases not matched to a gene. CDR3 size: 15 residues. CDR3: CASSLGTGGFGELFF. In nucleotides, the CDR3 is TGTGCCAGCAGTTTAGGGACAGGGGGCTTCGGGGAGCTGTTTTTT.

This sequence joins TRBV5-6 and TRBJ2-7; 10 nucleotides line up with TRBD2. The ends lost 2 bases at V and 0 bases at J; junction bases unmatched: 14. Germline V CDR1 and CDR2: SGHDT, YYEEEE. The CDR3 runs 19 residues. As DNA, the CDR3 is TGTGCCAGCAGCTTAAACCTGCTCACTAGCGGGGACTTCTCCTACGAGCAGTACTTC. Translating gives CASSLNLLTSGDFSYEQYF.

This chain uses TRBV10-1 with TRBJ1-1; D gene uncertain. V was clipped by 3 bases and J by 4 bases, with 12 bases between them. CDR1 and CDR2 (germline): WNHNN, SYGVQD (reference sequence). The CDR3 consists of 14 residues. The CDR3 region has the DNA TGCGCCAGCAGTGATGGAGGTCTCGGCACTGAAGCTTTCTTT. Encoded protein: CASSDGGLGTEAFF.